This TCR beta chain was retrieved from a study of shared clonotypes between healthy human individuals. Per the authors' pipeline: ImmunoSEQ output lacked quality scores and full-length reads, limiting matched filtering. Using immunoSEQ multiplex PCR, the repertoire was profiled, and TCRdb retains in-frame clones only, with some absent. From that table come the V and J calls and clone size; the DNA was used to work out D and trimming. Here the sample spans roughly 1,500,000 clones, 95% to 99% being singletons. The V segment lost 5 bases and the J segment 4 bases; nucleotides outside the gene matches: 15. The CDR3 extends over 17 amino acids. Germline CDR1 and CDR2: SEHNR and FQNEAQ (reference sequence).

The receptor comes from a man in his thirties or forties in good health. The chain uses TRBV7-9 and TRBJ2-5, with 8 bases lining up with TRBD2. The sample taken for sequencing was naive CD4+ T cells sorted from blood. Described subset: CD45RA+ positively selected. In DNA, the CDR3 is TGTGCCAGCAGCCCGCTTTCTGGTAGAAGCGGGAGAGAGACCCAGTACTTC. Residues: CASSPLSGRSGRETQYF.